This T cell receptor beta chain is drawn from a study of identical twins. Germline values: CDR1 SGHDT, CDR2 YYEEEE. The CDR3 has 16 residues. V lost 1 base, J lost 3 bases, and 7 bases stayed unmatched. Unique molecular identifiers were present on cDNA, and template switching added a universal primer site. One entry per CDR3 protein results from TCRdb running MiXCR on the 5' RACE reads. The profile shows around 550,000 distinct CDR3 sequences, roughly 15% of them singletons. This clonotype was picked up a small number of times. These records were also assigned to another study, of yellow fever vaccine responses in identical twins.

The sequenced sample consisted of CD4+ T cells sorted from blood. The TCR sequence derives from a woman under 30 in good health. V and J are TRBV5-6 and TRBJ2-7; 10 nucleotides match TRBD1. The CDR3 DNA reads as TGTGCCAGCAGCTTGTGGTCGGGACAGGGGTTCTACGAGCAGTACTTC. It translates to CASSLWSGQGFYEQYF.